This entry describes one T cell receptor beta chain. The antigen is unknown. These data originate in a study of cytomegalovirus exposure and HLA in healthy donors. Findings and limits, study-wide: For cytomegalovirus status, the classifier reportedly gave diagnoses with high specificity and sensitivity. According to a later analysis, TCR clusters from the first cohort tended to co-occur in the roughly 110 validation repertoires. Across donors, most TCRs were seen rarely, yet some public ones were widespread.

Donors came from a validation cohort of 90 to 150 subjects, distinct from the first 666-subject cohort. Produced via immunoSEQ multiplex PCR; TCRdb's table is partial and in-frame only. The sample consists of about 82,000 clones, approximately 93% of them appearing once. Trimming took off 4 bases at V and 5 bases at J, with 9 bases between the two ends. There are 13 residues in the CDR3. Germline V gives CDR1 MRHNA, CDR2 SNTAGT. The sequenced sample was PBMCs. J is TRBJ2-1 and V is TRBV6-4; TRBD1 is a possible D gene (5 bases). The clonotype originates from a man between 18 and 29 years old in good health and CMV-seronegative. In DNA, the CDR3 is TGTGCCAGCAGTGCCGACAGCCACAATGAGCAGTTCTTC. It codes for CASSADSHNEQFF.